A few counts support the clone carrying this T cell receptor beta chain. What it binds is not known. One end of the junction varies from germline; a read error may be responsible. The CDR3 runs 15 residues. In germline, CDR1 is LNHDA, CDR2 SQIVND (reference sequence). This entry belongs to a study of metastatic and nonmetastatic thyroid tumors. For the study at large: Repertoires of blood and of tissue (tumor or nodule) from malignant and benign thyroid patients were compared. Broader study findings: Reported TCR beta diversity, measured in blood and tumor, was significantly higher for malignant thyroid tumors than for benign nodules.

No treatment of any kind had been given to any patient before thyroid surgery. Original processing methods: To classify distant metastasis in papillary thyroid cancer, a model was built from CDR3 differences across clinicopathological groups. TCRdb reprocessed the PCR reads via MiXCR. The V and J calls, along with clone size, are taken from TCRdb and not from the paper's own processing. The repertoire holds under 95,000 clones, with roughly 13% as singletons. This clonotype was sampled from a female donor with papillary thyroid cancer or a benign thyroid nodule (not recorded which). Some clones in this sample may be carry-over from other donors' samples. Sequencing used blood. The V and J genes are TRBV19 and TRBJ1-1; D not certain. CDR3 sequence reads: CSSSMEASTATEAFF. CDR3 DNA: TGTTCCAGTAGTATGGAGGCTTCCACTGCCACTGAAGCTTTCTTT.